This T cell receptor (beta chain) stems from a study of blood T cell repertoires in COVID-19. The overall study: Spain, Italy and the United States supplied samples that represented acute and convalescent COVID-19. From T cells, B-cell-depleted T cells, or PBMCs came the material, which was cDNA or gDNA.

Methods used by the authors: Nucleated cell number was recorded as an estimate derived from reference gene primer amplification. Measured with immunoSEQ multiplex PCR; TCRdb has only the in-frame clones, and not every one. For V, J and clone size, that table is used; D and trimming come from the DNA. The table shows 110,000 or so clones, with roughly 82% occurring only once. This CDR3 contains 14 residues. The germline gives CDR1 KGHSH, CDR2 LQKENI. The ends were cut back, 3 bases at V and 1 base at J, with 9 bases in the middle. This chain connects TRBV18 to TRBJ1-1; unclear D gene. This clonotype was obtained from a middle-aged woman with acute or convalescent COVID-19. Sequencing used peripheral blood. Here the CDR3 reads CASSPGQANTEAFF. The CDR3 DNA reads TGTGCCAGCTCACCTGGGCAGGCGAACACTGAAGCTTTCTTT.